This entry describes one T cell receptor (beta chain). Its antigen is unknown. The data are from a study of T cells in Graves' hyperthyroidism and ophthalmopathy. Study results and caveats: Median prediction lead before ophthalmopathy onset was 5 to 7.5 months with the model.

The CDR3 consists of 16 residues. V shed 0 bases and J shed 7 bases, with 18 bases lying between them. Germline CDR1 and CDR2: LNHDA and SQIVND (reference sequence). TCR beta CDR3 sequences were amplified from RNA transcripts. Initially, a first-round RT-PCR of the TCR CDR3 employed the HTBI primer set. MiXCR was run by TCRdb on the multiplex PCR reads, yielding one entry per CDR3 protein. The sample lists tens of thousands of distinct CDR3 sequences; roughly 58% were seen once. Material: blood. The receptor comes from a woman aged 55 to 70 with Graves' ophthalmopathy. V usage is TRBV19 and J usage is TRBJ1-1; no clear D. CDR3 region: CASSIDLGGLRVEAFF. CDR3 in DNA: TGTGCCAGTAGTATAGATCTAGGAGGTTTGAGGGTTGAAGCTTTCTTT.